This paragraph reports one TCR beta chain. Antigen specificity is unknown. Unique molecular identifiers were included in an RNA-based 3' RACE TCR library. TCRdb re-derived calls from the 3' RACE reads in MiXCR, one entry per CDR3 protein. The sample has about 89,000 distinct CDR3 sequences, approximately 6.9% seen once. The sample comes from a study of HIV-infected children after antiretroviral therapy interruption. Study-level background: Interruption-arm sampling covered weeks 0, 12, interruption end (24 or 48), and about 3 years post-study. In continuous treatment, analyzed samples were from weeks 0, 48 and 150. Study conclusions and caveats: By the end of treatment interruption, naive CD4+ clonality (Gini) increased.

The treatment: PENTA 11 planned treatment interruption arm or continuous ART arm. Sorting from thawed PBMCs isolated naive CD4+ CD45RA+ CD45RO- T cells. Sequenced material: CD45RA+ CD4+ T cells from PBMCs, pooled from several time points, taken from a donor given antiretroviral therapy, either interrupted or continuous. Subset: naive CD4+ CD45RA+ CD45RO- T cells. This clonotype originated in a pool of human donors with HIV.

The CDR3 region has the DNA TGCGCCAGCAGTCAATCGGCCCGAGGGCAGCCCCAGCATTTT. As protein: CASSQSARGQPQHF. V gene TRBV23-1 combines with J gene TRBJ1-5; D gene uncertain. TRBV23-1 is noted as an ORF with a role that remains uncertain. V dropped 0 bases and J dropped 7 bases, with 10 bases sitting between them. CDR3 size: 14 residues.